This T cell receptor beta chain comes out of a study of beta chain features in type 1 diabetes. This clone showed up many times. This CDR3 spans 13 amino acids. V was clipped by 1 base and J by 9 bases, with 10 bases between them. CDR1 is SGHTA and CDR2 is FQGNSA in the germline V gene. cDNA synthesis used the whole RNA isolate, giving expressed TCRB sequences. This table comes from immunoSEQ multiplex PCR, and its TCRdb copy is limited to in-frame clones, with some not included. The table has more than 130,000 clones, 6.9% seen once. The sequenced material came from central memory CD4+ T cells from blood. The V and J genes are TRBV7-2 and TRBJ2-1, with a weak D call TRBD2 (5 bases). This TCR derives from a young woman in good health. CDR3 amino acids: CASSLVEESEQFF. The CDR3 DNA reads as TGTGCCAGCAGCTTAGTGGAGGAGAGTGAGCAGTTCTTC.